These 25 T cell receptor beta chains originate from one sample sequenced in a study of T cell responses to AZD1222 COVID-19 vaccine. The repertoire was sequenced with immunoSEQ multiplex PCR; TCRdb's copy has only in-frame clones and lacks some. The sample lists 60,000 to 100,000 clones; roughly 87% were seen once. Here the sequenced sample was peripheral blood, taken on day 0 of AZD1222 vaccination. These receptors originate from an adult in good health.

J is TRBJ2-2 and V is TRBV6-1, with 9 bases lining up with TRBD2. The CDR3 is made up of 16 amino acids. V lost 1 base and J lost 4; bases outside the gene matches: 4. From germline, CDR1 is MNHNS and CDR2 SASEGT. The chain's CDR3 is CASSEGIAGVTGELFF. The CDR3 bases are TGTGCCAGCAGTGAAGGGATAGCGGGAGTCACCGGGGAGCTGTTTTTT.

J is TRBJ1-6 and V is TRBV30; D remains unclear. The V end was cut by 0 bases, the J end by 7 bases, with 7 bases between. The CDR3 has 13 residues. CDR1 is GTSNPN and CDR2 is SVGIG in the germline V gene (reference sequence). This CDR3 is CAWSVQRNSPLHF. The CDR3 coding sequence is TGTGCCTGGAGTGTACAGAGAAATTCACCCCTCCACTTT.

The rearrangement uses TRBV5-4 and TRBJ2-3; the D is unclear. The CDR3 spans 12 residues. CDR1 is SGHNT and CDR2 is YYREEE in the germline V gene (reference sequence). The V end was cut by 3 bases, the J end by 6 bases, with 8 bases between. CDR3 in amino acids: CASSSRPDTQYF. CDR3 nucleotide sequence: TGTGCCAGCAGCTCTAGGCCGGATACGCAGTATTTT.

The V and J genes are TRBV4-1 and TRBJ1-2; weak D call: TRBD1 (6 bases). The germline CDR1 and CDR2 sequences are MGHRA and YSYEKL. This CDR3 has 18 amino acids. V lost 1 base to trimming and J lost 0 bases, with 18 bases between them. CDR3 DNA sequence: TGCGCCAGCAGCCAAGGGGGTCAGGGACAACGAGCTAACTATGGCTACACCTTC. This encodes CASSQGGQGQRANYGYTF.

The chain couples TRBV29-1 to TRBJ2-3, with D hard to call. V lost 2 bases, J lost 2 bases, and 11 bases lay in between. CDR1 and CDR2 (germline): SQVTM, ANQGSEA. This CDR3 is built from 14 residues. The CDR3, as DNA: TGCAGCGTTGAACTAAATTCCGCCACAGATACGCAGTATTTT. Protein: CSVELNSATDTQYF.

This sequence joins TRBV10-3 and TRBJ2-2; either TRBD1 or TRBD2 may fit D (5 bases each). The CDR3 is made up of 13 amino acids. Trimming removed 6 bases from V and 6 bases from J, with 11 bases in between. Germline CDR1 and CDR2: ENHRY and SYGVKD. This CDR3 reads CAIRQGESGELFF. Written as DNA, the CDR3 is TGTGCCATCAGGCAGGGAGAATCCGGGGAGCTGTTTTTT.

The CDR3 reads CATSRKILGQSGANVLTF. The CDR3 DNA reads TGTGCCACCAGCAGAAAAATTTTGGGGCAATCTGGGGCCAACGTCCTGACTTTC. The chain has TRBV15 and TRBJ2-6; a possible D gene is TRBD1 (5 bases). CDR3 size: 18 residues. Germline CDR1 reads LNHNV; CDR2 reads YYDKDF (reference sequence). The ends were cut back, 2 bases at V and 1 base at J, with 15 bases in the middle.

The chain carries TRBV9 and TRBJ2-7; TRBD2 matches 15 bases. J lost 3 bases, V lost 4 bases, and 5 bases had no gene match. Germline V gene data show CDR1 as SGDLS and CDR2 as YYNGEE. The CDR3 is 16 amino acids. CDR3 protein: CASSSGTSGRLYEQYF. CDR3 sequence (DNA): TGTGCCAGCAGCTCCGGGACTAGCGGGAGGCTCTACGAGCAGTACTTC.

The CDR3 DNA reads as TGCGCCAGCAGCTTGGCCGATCCTCATAGGGAGCAGTACTTC. Protein sequence: CASSLADPHREQYF. The chain combines TRBV5-1 with TRBJ2-7; D gene ambiguous. Trimming took 0 bases from V and 7 from J, leaving 14 bases between them. This CDR3 contains 14 residues. CDR1 SGHRS and CDR2 YFSETQ come from the germline V gene.

This clone was seen a single time. The genes are TRBV7-6 and TRBJ1-6; 9 positions match TRBD1. The CDR3 runs 15 residues. V dropped 6 bases and J dropped 8; count of bases not matched to a gene: 8. Germline V gene lookup returns CDR1 SGHVS and CDR2 FNYEAQ. The CDR3 region has the DNA TGTGCCAGCAGTTCAGGGGGACAGGGATATTCACCCCTCCACTTT. This codes for CASSSGGQGYSPLHF.

The chain recombines TRBV7-9 with TRBJ2-7; TRBD2 might be the D (5 bases). Germline values: CDR1 SEHNR, CDR2 FQNEAQ (reference sequence). Trimming removed 0 bases at V and 3 bases at J, with 15 bases between. The CDR3 runs to 16 residues. CDR3 loop: CASSLARGDGLYEQYF. The CDR3 bases are TGTGCCAGCAGCTTAGCTCGGGGAGATGGACTCTACGAGCAGTACTTC.

The chain carries TRBV30 and TRBJ1-1, with D perhaps matching TRBD1 (5 bases). The CDR3 covers 14 residues. V was pared by 1 base and J by 0 bases, with 9 bases between. CDR1 and CDR2 from the germline V gene are GTSNPN and SVGIG (reference sequence). The CDR3 protein is CAWSGGAVNTEAFF. The DNA for the CDR3 is TGTGCCTGGAGTGGGGGCGCCGTGAACACTGAAGCTTTCTTT.

V gene TRBV7-9 combines with J gene TRBJ2-7; the D is unclear. The CDR3 contains 13 residues. Germline CDR1 and CDR2: SEHNR and FQNEAQ (reference sequence). V lost 1 base to trimming and J lost 5 bases, with 9 bases between them. This CDR3 is CASSLGVENEQYF. For the CDR3, the DNA is TGTGCCAGCAGCTTAGGAGTAGAAAACGAGCAGTACTTC.

V usage is TRBV5-4 and J usage is TRBJ2-1; the D is unclear. The length of the CDR3 is 16 residues. The germline CDR1 and CDR2 sequences are SGHNT and YYREEE (reference sequence). Trimming shortened V by 0 bases and J by 0 bases, and 10 bases separated the two germline ends. The CDR3 protein is CASSLAGSSSYNEQFF. CDR3 bases: TGTGCCAGCAGCTTGGCCGGTTCGAGCTCCTACAATGAGCAGTTCTTC. The whole variable domain, filled in from reference TRBV5-4 and TRBJ2-1, reads ETGVTQSPTHLIKTRGQQVTLRCSSQSGHNTVSWYQQALGQGPQFIFQYYREEENGRGNFPPRFSGLQFPNYSSELNVNALELDDSALYLCASSLAGSSSYNEQFFGPGTRLTVL.

The rearrangement links TRBV5-4 to TRBJ1-6; D is uncertain. V lost 0 bases, J lost 0 bases, and 10 bases lay in between. The germline CDR1 and CDR2 sequences are SGHNT and YYREEE (reference sequence). The CDR3 is 17 residues long. CDR3 sequence: CASSLGLQSSYNSPLHF. The CDR3 DNA sequence: TGTGCCAGCAGCTTGGGACTTCAGAGCTCCTATAATTCACCCCTCCACTTT.

The chain joins TRBV19 to TRBJ1-1; weak D call: TRBD1 (6 bases). Germline V lookup: CDR1 LNHDA, CDR2 SQIVND (reference sequence). V was shortened by 1 base and J by 5 bases, with 17 bases between the two germline ends. This CDR3 region has 16 residues. The CDR3 is CASSIGFQGIVTEAFF. The CDR3 coding sequence is TGTGCCAGTAGTATAGGATTCCAGGGGATTGTAACTGAAGCTTTCTTT.

The CDR3 DNA reads as TGTGCCAGCAGCTTAGTTGGACAGGGGAGTCAGCCCCAGCATTTT. This codes for CASSLVGQGSQPQHF. The chain joins TRBV7-2 to TRBJ1-5; 9 bases map to TRBD1. This CDR3 spans 15 amino acids. Germline assignment: CDR1 SGHTA and CDR2 FQGNSA. The V and J ends lost 1 base and 6 bases, in that order; junction bases with no gene match: 4.

V gene TRBV6-5 combines with J gene TRBJ1-3, with D unresolved. V shed 8 bases and J shed 4 bases, with 15 bases lying between them. The CDR3 has 14 amino acids. CDR1 is MNHEY and CDR2 is SVGAGI in the germline V gene. This CDR3 reads CASRSRARGNTIYF. CDR3 nucleotide sequence: TGTGCCAGCCGGTCCCGCGCCCGAGGAAACACCATATATTTT.

This chain uses TRBV9 with TRBJ2-7; D remains unclear. CDR1 SGDLS and CDR2 YYNGEE come from the germline V gene. Trimming took off 0 bases at V and 5 bases at J, with 9 bases between the two ends. The CDR3 has 13 amino acids. CDR3 coding DNA: TGTGCCAGCAGCGTAGCTGGACCCCACGAGCAGTACTTC. It yields the protein CASSVAGPHEQYF.

This clone was found a few times. The chain's CDR3 is CASSPSQGGSRNTF. In DNA form, the CDR3 reads TGTGCCAGCAGTCCATCCCAGGGGGGCTCAAGGAACACCTTC. The J gene is TRBJ1-2, the V gene TRBV7-8, with 7 positions matching TRBD1. Germline CDR1 SGHVS, CDR2 FQNEAQ. The ends lost 6 bases at V and 12 bases at J; junction bases unmatched: 16. The length of the CDR3 is 14 residues.

The chain has TRBV5-4 and TRBJ2-7, with TRBD1 identical over 7 bases. Germline values: CDR1 SGHNT, CDR2 YYREEE (reference sequence). J lost 0 bases, V lost 5 bases, and 8 bases had no gene match. The CDR3 spans 15 residues. The CDR3 here is CASSTGQSRSYEQYF. The DNA for the CDR3 is TGTGCCAGCAGTACGGGACAGTCCCGCTCCTACGAGCAGTACTTC. Looking up the rest from reference TRBV5-4 and TRBJ2-7 gives the full variable domain: ETGVTQSPTHLIKTRGQQVTLRCSSQSGHNTVSWYQQALGQGPQFIFQYYREEENGRGNFPPRFSGLQFPNYSSELNVNALELDDSALYLCASSTGQSRSYEQYFGPGTRLTVT.

The V call is TRBV7-2, the J call TRBJ1-1, with D unresolved. V lost 4 bases, J lost 11 bases, and 14 bases lay in between. The CDR3 runs 12 residues. In germline, CDR1 is SGHTA, CDR2 FQGNSA. DNA of the CDR3: TGTGCCAGCAGCTCGCCTCCAGGTGGGGCTTTCTTT. It encodes CASSSPPGGAFF.

The chain combines TRBV5-1 with TRBJ1-2; 7 bases are shared with TRBD1. The junction had 9 bases not matched to a gene; V was cut back by 4 bases and J by 3 bases. Germline CDR1 is SGHRS and CDR2 is YFSETQ. The CDR3 contains 15 residues. CDR3 in DNA: TGCGCCAGCAGCAGAAGACAGGGTGGGGACTATGGCTACACCTTC. As protein: CASSRRQGGDYGYTF.

The chain is built from TRBV19 and TRBJ1-5, with D possibly being TRBD1 (6 bases). CDR3 length: 14 residues. CDR1 and CDR2 from the germline V gene are LNHDA and SQIVND (reference sequence). V lost 5 bases and J lost 3, with 11 bases in between. Written as DNA, the CDR3 is TGTGCCAGTAGTCCTCAGGGGCACAATCAGCCCCAGCATTTT. Translating gives CASSPQGHNQPQHF.

J is TRBJ2-2 and V is TRBV4-2; no clear D gene. V shed 0 bases and J shed 8 bases, with 13 bases lying between them. The CDR3 covers 15 residues. Per the germline V gene, CDR1 is LGHNA and CDR2 is YNFKEQ. The CDR3 protein is CASSQDQPDSGELFF. The CDR3, as DNA: TGTGCCAGCAGCCAAGACCAACCCGATAGTGGGGAGCTGTTTTTT.